This T cell receptor beta chain was sequenced during a study of shared clonotypes between healthy human individuals. The study, taken as a whole, reports: Relative to memory subsets, naive subsets generally showed larger estimated richness. Clonotype sharing among donors, it was expected, would be affected by sequencing depth.

Regarding this clone: Antigen: not known.

CD4+ cell separation produced CD45RA+ naive and CD45RA-negative memory subsets. This table comes from immunoSEQ multiplex PCR, and its TCRdb copy is limited to in-frame clones, with some not included. The sample consists of 1.6 million or so clones, roughly 96% of them appearing once. Specimen: naive CD4+ T cells sorted from blood. Noted subset: CD45RA+ positively selected. This TCR came from a man younger than 45 in good health.

In DNA form, the CDR3 reads TGTGCCAGCAGTTTGGGGTCCTCAGGGCACTATGGCTACACCTTC. Translation: CASSLGSSGHYGYTF. The rearrangement joins TRBV28 to TRBJ1-2; D is possibly TRBD1 (5 bases). V was pared by 3 bases and J by 3 bases, with 14 bases between. Germline loops: CDR1 MDHEN, CDR2 SYDVKM. The CDR3 consists of 15 residues.